This record covers a single T cell receptor (beta chain). The data belong to a study of blood T cell repertoires in COVID-19. Turning to the study itself: Sites in the United States, Italy and Spain provided acute and convalescent COVID-19 samples.

The method was immunoSEQ multiplex PCR; TCRdb's version includes in-frame clones alone and lacks a portion of them. The sample has roughly 100,000 clones, around nine tenths seen once. This TCR was recovered from a man aged 50 or older with active or convalescent COVID-19. Material: peripheral blood.

The chain's CDR3 is CAIALQGNTEAFF. CDR3 in DNA: TGTGCCATCGCACTTCAGGGGAACACTGAAGCTTTCTTT. V is TRBV6-5 and J is TRBJ1-1; perhaps TRBD1 as D (5 bases). Trimming took 10 bases from V and 1 from J, leaving 13 bases between them. Germline CDR1 and CDR2: MNHEY and SVGAGI. The CDR3 consists of 13 residues.